These 23 T cell receptor beta chains originate from one sample sequenced in a study of T-cell reconstitution after alpha-beta-depleted transplantation in children. The authors prepared the TCRbeta library with unique molecular identifiers. TCRdb recomputed calls from the PCR reads with MiXCR, one row per CDR3 protein. Among around 700,000 distinct CDR3 sequences listed, approximately 14% were seen once. This sample comprised PBMCs, obtained before TCRalphabeta/CD19-depleted stem cell transplant. The source of these receptors is a girl under 10 years old with congenital amegakaryocytic thrombocytopenia, due to receive a stem cell transplant.

The V call is TRBV3-1, the J call TRBJ1-5, with D possibly being TRBD1 (5 bases). The V and J ends lost 0 bases and 1 base respectively, with 7 bases between them. CDR1 LGHDT and CDR2 YNNKEL come from the germline V gene (reference sequence). The CDR3 sequence is 15 residues long. The CDR3 sequence is CASSQDHRSNQPQHF. The CDR3, as DNA: TGTGCCAGCAGCCAAGACCACAGGAGCAATCAGCCCCAGCATTTT.

In its sample, this clonotype was seen many times. V gene TRBV7-9 combines with J gene TRBJ2-1; 8 positions match TRBD1. Trimming cost V 2 bases and J 1 base; bases outside gene matches: 1. The CDR3 contains 15 residues. The germline V gene has CDR1 SEHNR and CDR2 FQNEAQ (reference sequence). The CDR3 DNA reads TGTGCCAGCAGCTTAAACAGGGGGTCCTACAATGAGCAGTTCTTC. This sequence encodes CASSLNRGSYNEQFF.

This clonotype was observed at least ten times. The chain recombines TRBV12-3 or TRBV12-4 with TRBJ1-5; 9 bases match TRBD1. With V trimmed by 4 bases and J by 10 bases, 8 bases remained unmatched. The CDR3 consists of 14 residues. The CDR3 protein is CASSSDRGDGPQHF. As DNA, the CDR3 is TGTGCCAGCAGTTCCGACAGGGGGGATGGCCCCCAGCATTTT.

This chain connects TRBV18 to TRBJ2-1; the match to TRBD2 covers 9 bases. Germline values: CDR1 KGHSH, CDR2 LQKENI. The ends lost 2 bases at V and 3 bases at J; junction bases unmatched: 5. CDR3 length: 16 amino acids. The CDR3 bases are TGTGCCAGCTCACCAAAGCGGGAGGCGATCTACAATGAGCAGTTCTTC. It encodes CASSPKREAIYNEQFF.

Only one count was recorded for this clonotype. The V call is TRBV3-1, the J call TRBJ2-1; D tentatively fits TRBD1 or TRBD2 (6 bases each). Germline CDR1 reads LGHDT; CDR2 reads YNNKEL (reference sequence). Trimming removed 2 bases at V and 8 bases at J, with 16 bases between. CDR3 length: 15 amino acids. CDR3 DNA sequence: TGTGCCAGCAGCCAACTTCCTATAGGGGGGCATGAGCAGTTCTTC. This gives the protein CASSQLPIGGHEQFF.

This clonotype has a count of ten or more. The CDR3 DNA reads TGTGCCAGCAGCCCGAAAATAGGGGGCTCGGAGCTGTTTTTT. It codes for CASSPKIGGSELFF. The chain links TRBV7-7 to TRBJ2-2; 7 bases are shared with TRBD1. The germline V gene has CDR1 SSHAT and CDR2 FNYEAQ (reference sequence). The length of the CDR3 is 14 residues. Trimming removed 5 bases from V and 10 bases from J; junction bases left unmatched: 10.

This clonotype has just a few counts. The rearrangement joins TRBV6-2 or TRBV6-3 to TRBJ2-1; D is ambiguous. The CDR3 is made up of 12 amino acids. CDR1 and CDR2 from the germline V gene are MNHEY and SVGEGT. V dropped 6 bases and J dropped 6 bases, with 9 bases sitting between them. CDR3 in DNA: TGTGCCAGCAGAAGGGAAGGCAATGAGCAGTTCTTC. Translation gives CASRREGNEQFF.

The chain joins TRBV4-2 to TRBJ2-1; the D is unclear. Germline-derived CDR1 and CDR2 are LGHNA and YNFKEQ. Trimming removed 0 bases from V and 5 bases from J, with 14 bases in between. The CDR3 has 16 residues. CDR3 in DNA: TGTGCCAGCAGCCAAGACCACACTAACCCCCACAATGAGCAGTTCTTC. It encodes CASSQDHTNPHNEQFF.

This clonotype appeared many times. This chain connects TRBV5-1 to TRBJ1-6, with D possibly matching TRBD1 (5 bases). Trimming stripped 7 bases from V and 10 bases from J, with 21 bases between. Germline CDR1 reads SGHRS; CDR2 reads YFSETQ. The CDR3 is made up of 15 amino acids. The CDR3 nucleotides read TGCGCCAGCCGCACTACCGGGACCATCGGCTCACCCCTCCACTTT. Protein: CASRTTGTIGSPLHF.

The chain is built from TRBV5-1 and TRBJ2-3; 9 nucleotides match TRBD2. The CDR3 spans 16 residues. Per germline, CDR1 SGHRS and CDR2 YFSETQ. Trimming removed 0 bases from V and 6 bases from J; junction bases left unmatched: 8. The CDR3 sequence is CASSLVLAGRPDTQYF. CDR3 in DNA: TGCGCCAGCAGCTTGGTGCTAGCGGGACGCCCGGATACGCAGTATTTT.

This clonotype came up many times. V and J are TRBV5-1 and TRBJ2-5; TRBD2 is a possible D gene (5 bases). The CDR3 extends over 15 amino acids. From germline, CDR1 is SGHRS and CDR2 YFSETQ. The V and J ends lost 1 base and 3 bases respectively, with 13 bases between them. The CDR3 bases are TGCGCCAGCAGCTTGAATGACTACCCAAAAGAGACCCAGTACTTC. Protein: CASSLNDYPKETQYF.

V usage is TRBV5-1 and J usage is TRBJ2-7, with a weak D call TRBD2 (6 bases). Germline CDR1 SGHRS, CDR2 YFSETQ. This CDR3 is built from 14 residues. The V end was cut by 1 base, the J end by 2 bases, with 10 bases between. CDR3 residues: CASSLPRGTYEQYF. As DNA, the CDR3 is TGCGCCAGCAGCTTGCCCCGGGGGACCTACGAGCAGTACTTC.

The chain carries TRBV12-3 or TRBV12-4 and TRBJ2-1; TRBD2 agrees at 14 bases. Trimming removed 6 bases from V and 8 bases from J; junction bases left unmatched: 15. The CDR3 runs to 18 residues. The CDR3 loop is CASSPVPLGLAGVDEQFF. The CDR3 coding sequence is TGTGCCAGCAGCCCGGTCCCTCTGGGACTAGCGGGAGTTGATGAGCAGTTCTTC.

This clonotype was recorded a few times. This chain links TRBV7-2 with TRBJ2-1, with 10 bases fitting TRBD2. V lost 6 bases to trimming and J lost 3 bases; unmatched junction nucleotides: 11. CDR1 is SGHTA, CDR2 FQGNSA, per germline. This CDR3 spans 17 amino acids. The CDR3 DNA sequence: TGTGCCAGCAGACAAACCTTAGCGGGAGGATTCTACAATGAGCAGTTCTTC. Translated: CASRQTLAGGFYNEQFF.

This clonotype was detected ten times or more. The chain is built from TRBV29-1 and TRBJ2-5, with 8 bases aligning to TRBD2. With 7 bases clipped from V and 5 bases from J, the junction kept 9 bases outside the gene matches. CDR1 and CDR2 (germline): SQVTM, ANQGSEA. The CDR3 runs to 13 residues. The CDR3 is CSAALAARETQYF. The CDR3, as DNA: TGCAGCGCCGCACTAGCGGCCCGGGAGACCCAGTACTTC.

The gene calls are TRBV27 and TRBJ1-1; D uncertain. V lost 11 bases, J lost 7 bases, and 14 bases lay in between. The V gene's germline CDR1 is MNHEY and CDR2 SMNVEV (reference sequence). CDR3 length: 11 amino acids. The CDR3 region is CAVWTGLEAFF. DNA of the CDR3: TGTGCCGTATGGACCGGGCTTGAAGCTTTCTTT.

V is TRBV20-1 and J is TRBJ1-2, with D possibly being TRBD1 (5 bases). This CDR3 region has 14 residues. Trimming shortened V by 0 bases and J by 2 bases, and 10 bases separated the two germline ends. Germline V CDR1 and CDR2: DFQATT, SNEGSKA (reference sequence). The CDR3 region is CSARDLRDNYGYTF. CDR3 coding DNA: TGCAGTGCTAGAGATCTAAGGGACAACTATGGCTACACCTTC.

This clonotype appeared a few times. The chain's CDR3 is CASSLPESSGNTIYF. The DNA of the CDR3 is TGTGCCAGCAGCTTACCCGAATCCTCTGGAAACACCATATATTTT. The rearrangement links TRBV7-9 to TRBJ1-3; D is undetermined. The CDR3 extends over 15 amino acids. In germline, CDR1 is SEHNR, CDR2 FQNEAQ (reference sequence). Trimming took off 2 bases at V and 0 bases at J, with 8 bases between the two ends.

This clonotype was seen a handful of times. The chain combines TRBV20-1 with TRBJ2-4; D ambiguous. The length of the CDR3 is 17 residues. Germline CDR1 reads DFQATT; CDR2 reads SNEGSKA (reference sequence). The V gene lost 4 bases and the J gene lost 0 bases, with 19 bases spanning the gap. Written as DNA, the CDR3 is TGCAGTGCTACCACCTTTCTGGCGGCTCTAGCCAAAAACATTCAGTACTTC. Amino acids: CSATTFLAALAKNIQYF.

This clonotype has a handful of counts. This chain links TRBV5-5 with TRBJ1-1; 12 nucleotides align to TRBD1. The CDR3 sequence is 16 residues long. Germline CDR1 is SGHKS and CDR2 is YYEKEE (reference sequence). J was trimmed by 6 bases and V by 5 bases; bases with no gene match: 11. The CDR3: CASSGGTGGQGAEAFF. The CDR3 region has the DNA TGTGCCAGCAGTGGGGGGACAGGGGGCCAGGGTGCTGAAGCTTTCTTT.

This clonotype has more than one count but fewer than ten. This chain joins TRBV14 and TRBJ2-5, with no clear D. The CDR3 contains 12 residues. Per the germline V gene, CDR1 is SGHDN and CDR2 is FVKESK. Trimming took 6 bases from V and 8 from J, leaving 13 bases between them. The DNA of the CDR3 is TGTGCCAGCAGTTTAGATCGGCTTACCCAGTACTTC. This encodes CASSLDRLTQYF.

This clonotype was observed many times. The rearrangement links TRBV5-1 to TRBJ1-2, with D tentatively TRBD1 (5 bases). The CDR3 totals 15 residues. Trimming stripped 0 bases from V and 3 bases from J, with 12 bases between. CDR1 is SGHRS, CDR2 YFSETQ, per germline. As DNA, the CDR3 is TGCGCCAGCAGCTTGGACTCAGGGTCTCACTATGGCTACACCTTC. The encoded protein is CASSLDSGSHYGYTF.

This clonotype has at least ten counts. The CDR3 spells CASSWELAGVRELFF. CDR3 nucleotide sequence: TGTGCCAGCAGTTGGGAACTAGCGGGAGTTCGGGAGCTGTTTTTT. V and J are TRBV12-3 or TRBV12-4 and TRBJ2-2, with 11 positions matching TRBD2. CDR3 length: 15 residues. V shed 4 bases and J 9 bases; nucleotides not matched to a gene: 7.